Listed below are T cell receptor beta chains from one sample, sequenced in a study of T-cell memory formation after mild COVID-19. TCRdb recomputed calls from the 5' RACE reads with MiXCR, one row per CDR3 protein. The sample includes 100,000 to 150,000 distinct CDR3 sequences, over 15% of them seen just once. Sequences were obtained from PBMCs or a T cell subset sorted from them (not recorded which). Source of these receptors: a man aged 18 to 30 who had mild COVID-19 (a few samples of this study predate the infection). Cell type and time point are not known. Each CDR3 is given with its conserved first and last residue. A D gene is named only where the DNA matches it firmly. Rows give clone size only sometimes, using once, few, many, or a class for an expanded clone.

J gene,clone size,D gene,V gene,CDR3 DNA,CDR3 protein
TRBJ1-2,few,-,TRBV3-1,TGTGCCAGCAGCCAAGCAGAGTTGAACTATGGCTACACCTTC,CASSQAELNYGYTF
TRBJ1-2,-,-,TRBV25-1,TGTGCCAGCAGTGATGACCGGGAGGGCTACACCTTC,CASSDDREGYTF
TRBJ2-2,-,TRBD1,TRBV20-1,TGCAGTGTCAGGGGGTGGAACACCGGGGAGCTGTTTTTT,CSVRGWNTGELFF
TRBJ1-5,-,TRBD1,TRBV7-2,TGTGCCAGCAGTGGGACAGGGAATCAGCCCCAGCATTTT,CASSGTGNQPQHF
TRBJ2-3,few,-,TRBV5-4,TGTGCCAGCAGTTCGGACTGGGGGGATACGCAGTATTTT,CASSSDWGDTQYF
TRBJ2-2,few,TRBD1,TRBV6-6,TGTGCCAGCAGCAACAGGGGGGGGGAGCTGTTTTTT,CASSNRGGELFF
TRBJ2-7,-,-,TRBV12-3/TRBV12-4,TGTGCCAGCAGTTCCCTCGGAAGGGCGAACGAGCAGTACTTC,CASSSLGRANEQYF
TRBJ2-7,-,-,TRBV9,TGTGCCAGCAGCGTAGAGGCCTCCTACGAGCAGTACTTC,CASSVEASYEQYF
TRBJ2-1,-,TRBD1,TRBV7-2,TGTGCCAGCAGCCCTCGGGACAGGTTATTAAATGAGCAGTTCTTC,CASSPRDRLLNEQFF
TRBJ2-5,many,-,TRBV20-1,TGCAGTGGGGCGAGGGACGTTCACAGAGAGACCCAGTACTTC,CSGARDVHRETQYF
TRBJ2-3,many,-,TRBV4-3,TGCGCCAGCAGCCAAGAGTATAGCGTAACGCAGTATTTT,CASSQEYSVTQYF
TRBJ2-2,few,-,TRBV24-1,TGTGCCACCAGGACAGCGAACACCGGGGAGCTGTTTTTT,CATRTANTGELFF
TRBJ1-4,few,-,TRBV5-1,TGCGCCAGCAGCTTGGGGACCCTTGTTGAAAAACTGTTTTTT,CASSLGTLVEKLFF
TRBJ2-5,few,-,TRBV5-4,TGTGCCAGCAACCTTCAGGGGAGTGAGACCCAGTACTTC,CASNLQGSETQYF
TRBJ2-7,few,-,TRBV20-1,TGCAGTGCTAGAGATGTAGCTAGTCAATGGCGATACGAGCAGTACTTC,CSARDVASQWRYEQYF
TRBJ1-3,-,TRBD1,TRBV11-2,TGTGCCAGCAGCTTAGGCCTGGGATACAGGGGACTCTCGAACACCATATATTTT,CASSLGLGYRGLSNTIYF
TRBJ2-2,few,TRBD2,TRBV4-2,TGTGCCAGCAGCCGGGGACTAGCTGTGCCCGGGGAGCTGTTTTTT,CASSRGLAVPGELFF
TRBJ2-5,few,-,TRBV7-2,TGTGCCAGCACCAGCTACATAGCGCGGGAGACCCAGTACTTC,CASTSYIARETQYF
TRBJ1-5,few,TRBD1,TRBV20-1,TGCAGTGCTAGAAAATCCGGGACAGGGGGCCGTACGGGCCAGCCCCAGCATTTT,CSARKSGTGGRTGQPQHF
TRBJ1-5,-,TRBD1,TRBV7-8,TGTGCCAGCAGCCGCACAGGGGATCAGCCCCAGCATTTT,CASSRTGDQPQHF
TRBJ2-5,-,-,TRBV7-3,TGTGCCAGCAGCCCAGTTCATGAGTCAGAGACCCAGTACTTC,CASSPVHESETQYF
TRBJ1-1,-,TRBD1,TRBV30,TGTGCCTGGAGGGCCCGGGACAGGGTAACTGAAGCTTTCTTT,CAWRARDRVTEAFF
TRBJ1-1,few,TRBD1,TRBV12-3/TRBV12-4,TGTGCCAGCAGTCCCGCGACAGGGGGCAACACTGAAGCTTTCTTT,CASSPATGGNTEAFF
TRBJ2-1,-,-,TRBV7-6,TGTGCCAGCAGCTTAGAATGGGGCGGGCGGGCCCATGAGCAGTTCTTC,CASSLEWGGRAHEQFF
TRBJ2-3,-,-,TRBV19,TGTGCCACCGCCCTTTCACCCTCCGATACGCAGTATTTT,CATALSPSDTQYF
TRBJ2-7,many,-,TRBV6-2/TRBV6-3,TGTGCCAGCAGTTACTCGGATGGGCAACCCGTGCAGTACTTC,CASSYSDGQPVQYF
TRBJ1-1,-,-,TRBV6-5,TGTGCCAGCAGTTACTCGGTCGGGGACACTGAAGCTTTCTTT,CASSYSVGDTEAFF